The present T cell receptor beta chain was sequenced within a study of OX40 agonist ivuxolimab in advanced cancers. V lost 6 bases to trimming and J lost 3 bases; unmatched junction nucleotides: 9. Germline lookup yields CDR1 KGHSH and CDR2 LQKENI. CDR3 length: 15 amino acids. The repertoire was sequenced with immunoSEQ multiplex PCR; TCRdb's copy has only in-frame clones and lacks some. Of tens of thousands of clones listed, approximately 87% are singletons. Study conclusions and caveats: The specificity for antigen of the expanded peripheral T cells was not determined.

With regard to this clone: Its cognate antigen is unknown.

The chain combines TRBV18 with TRBJ2-7; 9 nucleotides agree with TRBD1. The origin of this receptor is an adult with an advanced solid tumor such as melanoma, head and neck, liver or kidney cancer. The sequenced sample was CD4+ or CD8+ T cells sorted from blood, obtained in a trial of the OX40 agonist ivuxolimab. The CDR3 coding sequence is TGTGCCAGCTCCGAACAGGGGGCGCAAGGCTACGAGCAGTACTTC. It is translated as CASSEQGAQGYEQYF. Using reference TRBV18 and TRBJ2-7 for the parts outside the CDR3, the full variable domain is NAGVMQNPRHLVRRRGQEARLRCSPMKGHSHVYWYRQLPEEGLKFMVYLQKENIIDESGMPKERFSAEFPKEGPSILRIQQVVRGDSAAYFCASSEQGAQGYEQYFGPGTRLTVT.